Sequencing of this T cell receptor beta chain was carried out in a study of shared clonotypes between healthy human individuals (dated by TCRdb to 2018 to 2020). For the wider study: A couple of women and a few men aged 18 to 49 years were included in the cohort. For each donor, three plates each were used for CD4 naive and CD4 memory, two plates were used for CD8 naive, and one plate was used for CD8 memory. Blood TCR repertoires of several healthy adults were deeply sequenced to estimate repertoire size and the extent of clonotype sharing between individuals. Libraries were prepared and TCR repertoires were sequenced by different laboratories using diverse techniques, in order to increase sequencing depth and limit assay-specific biases. Between about 0.9 and 8.9 billion PBMCs per donor were obtained by leukapheresis.

CD8 naive samples consisted of CD45RO-negative cells that were positively selected for CCR7, yielding a CD45RA+CCR7+ population without TemRA cells. The donors were healthy, HIV-negative adults with no recently reported acute infections or vaccinations. Every donor was a Caucasian adult residing in Nashville, Tennessee, USA. After blood collection by leukapheresis, PBMCs were isolated using Ficoll-Histopaque density gradient centrifugation and then cryopreserved in the vapor phase of liquid nitrogen. Analytical flow cytometry was used to check the purity and quantity of each magnetically sorted T cell population. From each sorted fraction, genomic DNA was isolated and quantified by UV absorbance on a Nanodrop 2000c. TCR CDR3 regions were amplified from genomic DNA by multiplex PCR using the deep immunoSEQ assay. For each cell subset, the extracted genomic DNA was distributed evenly across all wells of several immunoSEQ 96-well plates, and each plate served as one replicate. For sorted subsets, about 210 ng of genomic DNA, equivalent to roughly 33,000 T cell genomes, went into each replicate PCR. Purified libraries were measured with a Qubit 3.0 fluorometer, size-checked on a Bioanalyzer 2100, and measured again with the KAPA Library Quantification kit. Every immunoSEQ 96-well plate was sequenced on a separate single-read 150-cycle Illumina NextSeq 550 flow cell. In the source study's methods: Because the immunoSEQ output held only junctional sequences and lacked quality scores, the filtering could not match the filtering applied to full-length reads. To assign V/J genes and CDR3, sequences were annotated against IMGT germline references using PyIR, a Python wrapper for IgBLAST v1.9. Reads were filtered out if the reads had weak V/J assignments (E-value above 1e-6), no CDR3, stop codons, out-of-frame junctions, or ambiguous translated residues. A V3J clonotype was defined by an identical inferred V gene, J gene, and CDR3 amino acid sequence. Percentage overlap between repertoires was computed as shared unique clonotypes divided by the size of the smaller repertoire. Three approaches were used to assess repertoire richness: RTK rarefaction, the Chao1 estimator, and Recon v2.1 estimates of unobserved clonotypes. OLGA was used to compute generation probabilities for all TCRbeta clonotypes that the gDNA method yielded from a few donors. The table comes from immuneACCESS by way of TCRdb, which keeps in-frame sequences with V and J called. Part of the clones is missing from these tables; in studies checked, under half for an unresolved V gene and the rest for unknown reasons. That table is the source of V, J and clone size, and D and trimming were worked out from the DNA. This sample comprises fewer than 1 million clones, 90% to 97% of them detected only once. The ten biggest clones cover less than 0.25% of the sample.

General conclusions and limits of the study: Because the study included only a small number of donors, the genetic and exposure-history diversity represented was limited. Sampling was limited to blood, and TCR repertoires in tissue likely differ from TCR repertoires in blood. Based on pairwise subsampling, the degree of clonotype sharing among donors was expected to be affected by sequencing depth. Sharing across a handful of donors was observed for around 5% of naive CD4, under 4% of naive CD8, 2% to 2.5% of memory CD4, and about 0.39% of memory CD8 clonotypes. Even with the large sequencing depth, rarefaction of the sorted-subset datasets indicated that sequencing was incomplete. Naive subsets generally had larger estimated clonotype richness than memory subsets did. Compared with non-shared clonotypes, clonotypes shared by all four sorted-subset donors had higher generation probabilities.

The CDR3, from cysteine to phenylalanine, totals 13 residues. Only the CDR3 portion is preserved as DNA: 39 bases, with reading frame beginning at the first base. Sequences MNHEY (CDR1) and SMNVEV (CDR2) are obtained from the germline V gene (reference sequence). Compared with germline, V lacks 2 bases and J lacks 8 bases; bases without a gene match: 5. Details on this clone: It has no known antigen specificity. Base quality data are lacking; no much larger clone is found one base away.

The specimen was naive CD8+ T cells sorted from blood. The sample's cell subset or site label, decoded: CD45RA+CCR7+. The source is a man aged 30 to 45 in good health. In this chain, TRBV27 is recombined with TRBJ1-2; TRBD1 fits 7 bases in the junction. The nucleotide sequence reads TGTGCCAGCAGTTTAGACAGGGAAAGGGGCTACACCTTC. Translated, it gives CASSLDRERGYTF.